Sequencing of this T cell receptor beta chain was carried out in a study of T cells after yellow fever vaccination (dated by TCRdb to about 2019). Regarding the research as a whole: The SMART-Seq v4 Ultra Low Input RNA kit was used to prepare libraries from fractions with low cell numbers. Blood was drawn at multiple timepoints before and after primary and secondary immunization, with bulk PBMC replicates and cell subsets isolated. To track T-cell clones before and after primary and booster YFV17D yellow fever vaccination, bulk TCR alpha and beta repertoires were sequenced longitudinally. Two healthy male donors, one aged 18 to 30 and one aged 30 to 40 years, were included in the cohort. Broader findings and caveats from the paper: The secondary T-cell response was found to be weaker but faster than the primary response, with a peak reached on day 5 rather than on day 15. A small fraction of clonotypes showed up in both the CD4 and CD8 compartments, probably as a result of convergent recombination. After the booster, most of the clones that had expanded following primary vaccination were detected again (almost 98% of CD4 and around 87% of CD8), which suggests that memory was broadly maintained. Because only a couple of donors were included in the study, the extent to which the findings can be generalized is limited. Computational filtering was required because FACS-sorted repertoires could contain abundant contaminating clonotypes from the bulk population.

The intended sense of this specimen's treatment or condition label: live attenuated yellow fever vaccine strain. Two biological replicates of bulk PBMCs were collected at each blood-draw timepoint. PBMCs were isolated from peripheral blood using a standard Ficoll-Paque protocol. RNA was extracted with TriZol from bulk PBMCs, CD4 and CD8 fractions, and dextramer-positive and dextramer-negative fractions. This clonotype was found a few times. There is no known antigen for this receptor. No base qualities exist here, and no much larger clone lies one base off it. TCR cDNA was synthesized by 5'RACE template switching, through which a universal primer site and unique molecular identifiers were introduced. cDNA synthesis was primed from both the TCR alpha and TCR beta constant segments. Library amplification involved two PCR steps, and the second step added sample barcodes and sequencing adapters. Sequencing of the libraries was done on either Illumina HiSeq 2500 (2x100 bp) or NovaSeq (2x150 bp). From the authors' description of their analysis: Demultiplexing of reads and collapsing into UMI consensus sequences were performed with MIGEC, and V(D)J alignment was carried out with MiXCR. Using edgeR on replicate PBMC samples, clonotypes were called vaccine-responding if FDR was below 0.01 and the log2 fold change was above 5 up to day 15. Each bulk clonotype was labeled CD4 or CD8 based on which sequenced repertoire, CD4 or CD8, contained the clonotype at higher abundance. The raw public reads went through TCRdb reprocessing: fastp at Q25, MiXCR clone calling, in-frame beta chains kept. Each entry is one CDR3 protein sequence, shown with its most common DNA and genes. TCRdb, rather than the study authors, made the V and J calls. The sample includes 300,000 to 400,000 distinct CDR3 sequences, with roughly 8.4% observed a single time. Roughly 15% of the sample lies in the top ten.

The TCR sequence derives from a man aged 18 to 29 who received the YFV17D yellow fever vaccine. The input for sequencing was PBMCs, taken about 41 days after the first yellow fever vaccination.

The DNA reads TGTGCCAGCAGCTTAACAGGGGCGGACACTGAAGCTTTCTTT. The encoded protein is CASSLTGADTEAFF. The sequence joins TRBV7-3 to TRBJ1-1; TRBD1 is a weak D gene call, 5 bases matching. Based on the germline V gene, the CDR1 and CDR2 sequences are SGHTA and FQGTGA. V sheds 0 bases and J sheds 3 bases, leaving 8 bases between their ends. The CDR3 sequence holds 14 residues, the cysteine and phenylalanine included. Left in the record is the CDR3 DNA by itself, 42 bases read in frame from the first base.